This T cell receptor beta chain stems from a study of blood T cell repertoires in COVID-19. Study details: The United States, Italy and Spain were the sources of the acute and convalescent COVID-19 samples.

This clone came up a few times. CDR3 length: 15 amino acids. Germline V gives CDR1 MDHEN, CDR2 SYDVKM. The junction had 4 bases not matched to a gene; V was cut back by 4 bases and J by 4 bases. This table comes from immunoSEQ multiplex PCR, and its TCRdb copy is limited to in-frame clones, with some not included. Of 450,000 to 500,000 clones in the sample, around 90% were seen once. Sequenced material: PBMCs or T cells enriched from blood (not recorded which). This chain joins TRBV28 and TRBJ1-5; 10 bases map to TRBD1. The sequence was collected from a woman under 30 who had recovered from COVID-19. The CDR3 DNA follows: TGTGCCAGCAGTTCGGGACAGGGGTGGAATCAGCCCCAGCATTTT. Protein: CASSSGQGWNQPQHF.